This T cell receptor beta chain was found in a study of OX40 agonist ivuxolimab in advanced cancers. Study background: Of mixed ages from about 23 to 90 and averaging approximately 60 years, the group was just under 85% male.

Worth noting for this clone: Its antigen remains unidentified.

Study findings and constraints: Clonal expansion by week 6 occurred in CD4+ and CD8+ blood T cells (at 0.1 to 3.0 mg/kg).

The CDR3 runs to 13 residues. V was cut by 4 bases and J by 2 bases, with 10 bases left in between. CDR1 SGHRS and CDR2 YFSETQ come from the germline V gene. Sequencing used immunoSEQ multiplex PCR; TCRdb keeps in-frame clones, though not all of them. The sample has approximately 90,000 clones; about 91% are singletons. Autoimmune disease history or systemic immunosuppression disqualified patients. Baseline was the first blood sampling point, followed by cycle 4 day 1 and cycle 7 day 1. This rearrangement joins TRBV5-1 to TRBJ2-7; no clear D gene. The receptor's source is an adult with an advanced solid tumor such as melanoma, head and neck, liver or kidney cancer. The sequences come from CD4+ or CD8+ T cells sorted from blood, collected in a trial of the OX40 agonist ivuxolimab. In DNA, the CDR3 is TGCGCCAGCAGCGCGCAGGTTACCTACGAGCAGTACTTC. Protein sequence: CASSAQVTYEQYF.